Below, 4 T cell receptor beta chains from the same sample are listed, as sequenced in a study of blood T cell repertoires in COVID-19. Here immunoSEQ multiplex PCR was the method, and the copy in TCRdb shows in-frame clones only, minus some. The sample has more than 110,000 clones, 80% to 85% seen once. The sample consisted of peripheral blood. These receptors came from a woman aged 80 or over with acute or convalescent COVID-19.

The CDR3 DNA reads TGTGCCAGCAGTTTTTCTAGCTCCTACGAGCAGTACTTC. It codes for CASSFSSSYEQYF. The chain uses TRBV28 and TRBJ2-7, with D uncertain. The ends were cut back, 3 bases at V and 0 bases at J, with 6 bases in the middle. Germline assignment: CDR1 MDHEN and CDR2 SYDVKM. The CDR3 spans 13 residues.

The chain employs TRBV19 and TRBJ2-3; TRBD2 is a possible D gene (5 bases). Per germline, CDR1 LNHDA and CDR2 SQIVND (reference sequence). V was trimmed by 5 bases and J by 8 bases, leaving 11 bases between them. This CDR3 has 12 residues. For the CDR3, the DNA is TGTGCCAGTAGTCCGACTACCTCTACGCAGTATTTT. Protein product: CASSPTTSTQYF.

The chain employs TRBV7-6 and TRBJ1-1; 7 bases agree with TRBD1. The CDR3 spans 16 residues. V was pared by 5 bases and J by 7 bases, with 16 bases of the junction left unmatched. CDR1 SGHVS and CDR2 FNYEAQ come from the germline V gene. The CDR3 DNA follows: TGTGCCAGCAGCCCCTTACTGAGGGGGCAACAGGGTGAAGCTTTCTTT. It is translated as CASSPLLRGQQGEAFF.

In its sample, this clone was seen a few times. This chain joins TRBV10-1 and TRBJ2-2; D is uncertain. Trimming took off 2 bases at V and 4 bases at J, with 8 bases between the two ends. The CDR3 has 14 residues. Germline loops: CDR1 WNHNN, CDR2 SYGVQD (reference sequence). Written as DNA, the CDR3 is TGCGCCAGCAGTGAGGGGCAGCTCACCGGGGAGCTGTTTTTT. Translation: CASSEGQLTGELFF.